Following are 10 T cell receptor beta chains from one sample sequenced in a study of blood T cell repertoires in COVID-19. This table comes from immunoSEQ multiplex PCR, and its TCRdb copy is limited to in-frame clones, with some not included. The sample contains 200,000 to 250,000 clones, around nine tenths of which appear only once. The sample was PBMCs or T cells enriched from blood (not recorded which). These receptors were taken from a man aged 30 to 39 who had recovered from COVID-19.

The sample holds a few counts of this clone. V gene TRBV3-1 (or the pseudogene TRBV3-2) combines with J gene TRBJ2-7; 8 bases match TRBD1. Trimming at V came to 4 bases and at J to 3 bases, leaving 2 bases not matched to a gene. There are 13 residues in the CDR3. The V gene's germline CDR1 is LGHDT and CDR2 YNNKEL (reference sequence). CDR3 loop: CASSRGQGYEQYF. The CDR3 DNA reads TGTGCCAGCAGCCGCGGACAGGGCTACGAGCAGTACTTC.

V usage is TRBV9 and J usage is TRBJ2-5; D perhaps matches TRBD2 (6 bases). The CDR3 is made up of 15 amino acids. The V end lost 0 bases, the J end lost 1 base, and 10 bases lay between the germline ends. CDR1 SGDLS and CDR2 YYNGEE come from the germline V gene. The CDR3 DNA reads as TGTGCCAGCAGCGTAGCGGGGGATCTCCAAGAGACCCAGTACTTC. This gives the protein CASSVAGDLQETQYF.

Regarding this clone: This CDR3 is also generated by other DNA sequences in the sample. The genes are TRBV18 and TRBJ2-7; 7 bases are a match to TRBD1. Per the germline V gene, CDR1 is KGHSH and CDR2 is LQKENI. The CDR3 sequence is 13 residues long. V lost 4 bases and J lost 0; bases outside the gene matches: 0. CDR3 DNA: TGTGCCAGCTCACGGGACAGCTCCTACGAGCAGTACTTC. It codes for CASSRDSSYEQYF.

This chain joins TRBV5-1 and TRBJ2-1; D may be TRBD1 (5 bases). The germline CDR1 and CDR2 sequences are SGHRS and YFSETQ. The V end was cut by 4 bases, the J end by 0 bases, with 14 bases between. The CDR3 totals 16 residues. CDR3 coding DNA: TGCGCCAGCAGCAGACAAACAGGAAGCTCCTACAATGAGCAGTTCTTC. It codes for CASSRQTGSSYNEQFF.

The CDR3 region has the DNA TGTGCCAGCAGTTTAAGGACTAGCTTGGGCACAGATACGCAGTATTTT. Residues: CASSLRTSLGTDTQYF. The rearrangement uses TRBV27 and TRBJ2-3; 8 nucleotides align to TRBD2. The V gene end was trimmed by 2 bases and the J gene end by 1 base; junction bases not matched to a gene: 5. The CDR3 is 16 residues long. The V gene's germline CDR1 is MNHEY and CDR2 SMNVEV (reference sequence).

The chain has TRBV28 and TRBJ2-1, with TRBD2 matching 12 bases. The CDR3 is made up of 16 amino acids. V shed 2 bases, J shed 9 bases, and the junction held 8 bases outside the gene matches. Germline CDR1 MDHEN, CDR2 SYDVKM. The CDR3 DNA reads TGTGCCAGCAGTTTACTAGCGGGAGGGCCCGTACCTGAGCAGTTCTTC. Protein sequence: CASSLLAGGPVPEQFF.

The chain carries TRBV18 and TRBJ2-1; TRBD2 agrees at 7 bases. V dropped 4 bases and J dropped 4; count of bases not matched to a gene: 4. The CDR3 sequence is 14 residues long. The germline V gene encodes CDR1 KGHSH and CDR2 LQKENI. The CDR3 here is CASSQGEGYNEQFF. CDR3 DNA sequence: TGTGCCAGCTCACAAGGGGAGGGATACAATGAGCAGTTCTTC.

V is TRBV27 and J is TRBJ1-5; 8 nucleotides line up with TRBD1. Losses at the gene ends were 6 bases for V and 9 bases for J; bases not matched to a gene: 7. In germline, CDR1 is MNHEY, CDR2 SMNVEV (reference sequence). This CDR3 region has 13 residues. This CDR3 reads CASSRGPSGPQHF. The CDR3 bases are TGTGCCAGCAGCAGGGGGCCCTCGGGGCCCCAGCATTTT.

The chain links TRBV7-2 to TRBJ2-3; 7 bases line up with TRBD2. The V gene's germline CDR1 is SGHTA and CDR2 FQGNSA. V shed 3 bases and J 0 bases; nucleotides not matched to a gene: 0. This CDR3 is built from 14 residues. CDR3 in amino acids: CASSFGGSTDTQYF. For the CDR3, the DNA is TGTGCCAGCAGCTTCGGGGGGAGCACAGATACGCAGTATTTT.

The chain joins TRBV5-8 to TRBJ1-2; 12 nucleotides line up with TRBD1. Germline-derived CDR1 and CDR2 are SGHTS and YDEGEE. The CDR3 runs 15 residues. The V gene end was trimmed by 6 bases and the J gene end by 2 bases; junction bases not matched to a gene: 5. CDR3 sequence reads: CASTSGQGANYGYTF. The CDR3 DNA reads TGTGCCAGCACCTCGGGACAGGGGGCGAACTATGGCTACACCTTC.